This T cell receptor (beta chain) was identified in a study of STAT3 mutations in large granular lymphocyte leukemia. Study observations and caveats: In several patients, dominant TCR clone burden exceeded STAT3 mutant burden, suggesting STAT3 mutation arose secondarily. At least one immunodominant TCR beta clonotype appeared in every T-cell large granular lymphocyte leukemia patient.

Per the germline V gene, CDR1 is LNHDA and CDR2 is SQIVND (reference sequence). CDR3 size: 14 residues. V shed 6 bases and J 15 bases; nucleotides not matched to a gene: 13. On this clone itself: Its antigen is still unknown.

Generated by immunoSEQ multiplex PCR, the TCRdb table keeps only in-frame clones and is missing some. This sample has around 33,000 clones, with more than 60% found just once. The chain employs TRBV19 and TRBJ2-1; 11 bases are shared with TRBD1. The sequence was obtained from a woman between 45 and 60 years old with T-cell large granular lymphocyte leukemia. Some clones in this sample may be carry-over from other donors' samples. The material sequenced was peripheral blood mononuclear cells. In nucleotides, the CDR3 is TGTGCCAGTAGCACCGGGACAGGGGGTCGTGTGTTGTTCTTC. Translated, it gives CASSTGTGGRVLFF.